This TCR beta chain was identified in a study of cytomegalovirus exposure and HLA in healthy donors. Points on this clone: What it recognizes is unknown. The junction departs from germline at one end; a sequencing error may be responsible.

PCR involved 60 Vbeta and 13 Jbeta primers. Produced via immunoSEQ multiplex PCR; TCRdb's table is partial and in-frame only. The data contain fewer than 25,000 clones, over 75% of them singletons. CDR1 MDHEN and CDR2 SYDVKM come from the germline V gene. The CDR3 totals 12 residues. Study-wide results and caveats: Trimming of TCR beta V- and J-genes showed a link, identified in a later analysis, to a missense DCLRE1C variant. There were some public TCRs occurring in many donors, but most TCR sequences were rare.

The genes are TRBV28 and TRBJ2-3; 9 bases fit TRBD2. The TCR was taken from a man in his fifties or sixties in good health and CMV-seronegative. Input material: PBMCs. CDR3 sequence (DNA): TGTGCCAGCAGTTCTAGATTTACTAGCGGGCCCTTT. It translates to CASSSRFTSGPF.